What follows is one TCR beta chain and its context. Its antigen specificity is not known. Here, both gene names and germline sequences come from the mouse. Coverage ceases 4 residues before the CDR3 finishes, and the germline J gene fills in the end. The receptor library was made with the immunoSEQ multiplex PCR assay. For TCR sequencing, RNA was extracted from every sample and reverse transcribed into cDNA to serve as template. SuperScript III was used for first-strand cDNA synthesis, primed with a 2:1 mix of oligo-dT and random hexamers. Amplification bias was assessed with a synthetic immune receptor repertoire, and residual bias was removed computationally. Libraries were sequenced on Illumina HiSeq with 60 bp reads covering the CDR3, read from J toward V. The study's own analysis went as follows. Raw reads were preprocessed to remove errors, and CDR3 was defined according to IMGT conventions as the region from the conserved cysteine to phenylalanine. To get clonality, Shannon entropy was normalized by log2 of the number of productive unique TCRs and the result was subtracted from 1. Whether each scalp clone was CD4 or CD8 was inferred by checking scalp TCRbeta sequences against the CD4 and CD8 repertoires from sorted blood. TCRdb limited this immuneACCESS table to in-frame rearrangements with V and J called. A share of clones is missing; checked studies link under half to unresolved V genes, and the rest is unexplained. V and J calls and clone size follow that table, whereas D and trimming were derived from the DNA. For this sample, 270,000 or so clones are listed, none of them singletons. In total, the top ten clones hold roughly 1.2% of the sample.

Pooled mouse cutaneous lymph node cells were stained for CD4, CD8alpha, NKG2D, NKG2ACE and other markers, then sorted on a BD Influx. The data are from a study of CD8+ T cells in alopecia areata (dated by TCRdb to 2017 to 2018). Some background on the complete study: Skin from C3H/HeJ donors with spontaneous alopecia (about 6-13 months old) was grafted onto female C3H/HeJ recipients that were about 6-10 weeks old. In both human patients and the C3H/HeJ mouse model, the study applied high-throughput TCRbeta sequencing to look at T cell clonal expansion in alopecia areata. On the human side, TCRbeta sequencing was run on scalp tissue and on sorted CD4+ and CD8+ peripheral blood T cells from healthy controls and from alopecia areata patients with either patchy or totalis/universalis disease. Scalp clonality was compared among normal scalp (n=4), patchy alopecia areata scalp (n=8), and alopecia totalis/universalis scalp (n=8). RNA was extracted with the PAXgene miRNA kit for fixed scalp, the miRNeasy kit for PBMCs, and the RNeasy kit for mouse skin. immunoSEQ multiplex PCR using 35 Vbeta forward primers and 13 Jbeta reverse primers was used to amplify TCRbeta CDR3 regions.

Study-wide conclusions, independent of this receptor: Lesional scalp, especially in alopecia totalis/universalis, showed higher clonality and more expanded CD8+ clones than normal scalp, suggesting antigenic drive. Compared with mice, TCR sequences shared between patients were less clear, possibly partly because of HLA diversity across the patient population. Scalp TCR repertoire analysis is complicated because resident alphabeta T cells in normal human skin are also sequenced, whereas mouse skin is dominated by gammadelta T cells.

V is trimmed back by 3 bases and J by 1 base, and the junction contains 3 bases that no gene match accounts for. Including the terminal cysteine and phenylalanine, the CDR3 comprises 15 residues. The DNA shown is the part of the CDR3 that was read: 33 bases, in frame from base 1. CDR1 and CDR2 were assigned from the germline V gene as NSHNY and SYGAGN. Recombination joined TRBV13-1 with TRBJ2-1, and 8 junctional nucleotides match TRBD1. This clonotype was obtained from a C3H/HeJ mouse with alopecia areata. This line of mice carries MHC haplotype H2-k. Sequenced: CD4+ T cells sorted from a lymph node. For the CDR3, the sequence is CASSGQGPNYAEQFF. CDR3 DNA, as far as it was read: TGTGCCAGCAGTGGACAGGGGCCCAACTATGCT.